One T cell receptor (beta chain) is described in this entry. The data are from a study of blood T cell repertoires in COVID-19. At the level of the study: Samples representing acute and convalescent COVID-19 were sourced from the United States, Italy and Spain.

As processed by the authors: Amplification of reference gene primers provided the estimated nucleated cell counts. Here immunoSEQ multiplex PCR was the method, and the copy in TCRdb shows in-frame clones only, minus some. V and J calls plus clone size are reproduced from that table; the DNA served to infer D and trimming. Of around 190,000 clones in the sample, roughly 84% were seen once. Germline CDR1 is SGHVS and CDR2 is FQNEAQ. The CDR3 consists of 16 residues. V shed 5 bases and J 2 bases; nucleotides not matched to a gene: 7. Sequencing was carried out using peripheral blood. This TCR was sampled from a human donor in a cohort sampled during active COVID-19. The chain links TRBV7-8 to TRBJ2-3; TRBD2 matches 10 bases. The CDR3 nucleotides are TGTGCCAGCAGCCCGTGGACTAGCGGATTCACAGATACGCAGTATTTT. Encoded protein: CASSPWTSGFTDTQYF.